Each of the 11 T cell receptor beta chains below was sequenced from the same sample in a study of CXCR3-negative and CXCR3-positive naive CD8 T cells. All TRB cDNA libraries came from 5' RACE performed with UMI labels. From the 5' RACE reads, TCRdb lists one entry per CDR3 protein and no DNA. This table holds about 48,000 distinct CDR3 sequences. The sequencing input was memory CD8+ T cells from blood. These receptors all stem from a human donor in good health. Some clones in this sample may be carry-over from other donors' samples.

The rearrangement uses TRBV15 and TRBJ2-2; lacking DNA, the TRBD2 call made by TCRdb goes unchecked. The germline gives CDR1 LNHNV, CDR2 YYDKDF (reference sequence). CDR3 size: 17 residues. CDR3 residues: CATSRDLTSWNTGELFF.

The chain recombines TRBV29-1 with TRBJ2-5; no DNA is available, so the TRBD1 call from TCRdb remains unchecked. Germline V gene sequence: CDR1 SQVTM, CDR2 ANQGSEA. The CDR3 covers 13 residues. CDR3 region: CSAPREWGETQYF.

CDR3 loop: CASSHGEKEQFF. The chain combines TRBV23-1 with TRBJ2-1. TRBV23-1 is known as an ORF, though its function is uncertain. The CDR3 sequence is 12 residues long.

V usage is TRBV7-3 and J usage is TRBJ2-7; as DNA is missing, the TRBD1 call by TCRdb cannot be tested. The CDR3 runs to 15 residues. Germline V gene lookup returns CDR1 SGHTA and CDR2 FQGTGA. The CDR3 is CASSLGAGPLYEQYF.

The V call is TRBV6-2 or TRBV6-3, the J call TRBJ2-5. This CDR3 region has 17 residues. Germline V CDR1 and CDR2: MNHEY, SVGEGT. The CDR3 is CASRGGSLSLYQETQYF.

The gene calls are TRBV4-1 and TRBJ2-3. The CDR3 has 14 residues. The germline V gene has CDR1 MGHRA and CDR2 YSYEKL. The CDR3 here is CASSQDPLTDTQYF.

CDR3 sequence: CSVEGRGDRGYEQYF. V usage is TRBV29-1 and J usage is TRBJ2-7; TCRdb proposes TRBD1, but this gene call is untestable without DNA. The CDR3 loop spans 15 amino acids. Germline-derived CDR1 and CDR2 are SQVTM and ANQGSEA.

The chain combines TRBV29-1 with TRBJ1-1; TCRdb's assignment of TRBD1 cannot be checked, as there is no DNA. The CDR3 runs to 11 residues. Germline CDR1 reads SQVTM; CDR2 reads ANQGSEA. The CDR3 spells CSVVHRGEAFF.

The rearrangement uses TRBV18 and TRBJ2-7. Germline assignment: CDR1 KGHSH and CDR2 LQKENI. The CDR3 extends over 15 amino acids. The CDR3 region is CASSLPGQGSLEQYF.

The chain uses TRBV4-3 and TRBJ2-7. Germline CDR1 and CDR2: LGHNA and YSLEER. This CDR3 spans 15 amino acids. This CDR3 reads CASSRSSDSSYEQYF.

The chain carries TRBV4-3 and TRBJ2-1; TCRdb selects TRBD1, and the lack of DNA leaves this call unchecked. Germline V gene sequence: CDR1 LGHNA, CDR2 YSLEER. The CDR3 is 16 residues long. The CDR3 protein is CASSQDWRQGGNEQFF.